Listed below are T cell receptor beta chains from one sample, sequenced in a study of shared clonotypes between healthy human individuals. Assay: immunoSEQ multiplex PCR; the TCRdb copy retains only in-frame clones and omits some. The table includes millions of clones, around nine tenths detected once. Sequencing input: naive CD4+ T cells sorted from blood. These receptors all stem from a man aged 18 to 30 in good health. Both conserved end residues are part of each CDR3. The D gene is left open where the match is weak. Size tells how often a clone was seen (once, few, many) or the class of an expanded clone, and some rows leave it out.

v_call,clone_size,d_call,j_call,cdr3_aa,cdr3_nt
TRBV4-3,.,.,TRBJ2-2,CASSQEPLSQRHSNTGELFF,TGCGCCAGCAGCCAAGAGCCGCTCTCGCAGAGACATTCGAACACCGGGGAGCTGTTTTTT
TRBV4-3,.,.,TRBJ1-5,CASSQDPKKPQHF,TGCGCCAGCAGCCAAGATCCGAAAAAGCCCCAGCATTTT
TRBV19,.,.,TRBJ1-4,CASQDQARNEKLFF,TGTGCCAGTCAGGACCAGGCCCGGAATGAAAAACTGTTTTTT
TRBV30,few,.,TRBJ1-6,CAWREGNSPLHF,TGTGCCTGGAGAGAGGGCAATTCACCCCTCCACTTT
TRBV6-6,.,.,TRBJ1-1,CASSYSPGVRGTEAFF,TGTGCCAGCAGTTACTCACCCGGGGTTAGAGGCACTGAAGCTTTCTTT
TRBV6-4,.,.,TRBJ2-2,CASSDSPGTGELFF,TGTGCCAGCAGTGACTCCCCAGGGACCGGGGAGCTGTTTTTT
TRBV12-5,.,TRBD2,TRBJ2-3,CASGPPGLAPDTQYF,TGTGCTAGTGGTCCGCCCGGACTAGCCCCAGATACGCAGTATTTT
TRBV5-4,.,.,TRBJ1-2,CASSSRDLLTNYGYTF,TGTGCCAGCAGCTCCCGGGACCTCCTAACTAACTATGGCTACACCTTC
TRBV7-6,.,TRBD2,TRBJ2-5,CASSPSPGTSATQYF,TGTGCCAGCAGCCCAAGTCCAGGGACTAGTGCGACCCAGTACTTC
TRBV7-9,.,TRBD2,TRBJ2-1,CASSQYSGSEQFF,TGTGCCAGCAGCCAATATAGCGGGAGTGAGCAGTTCTTC
TRBV19,.,.,TRBJ2-7,CPGRSYEQYF,TGTCCTGGCCGGTCCTACGAGCAGTACTTC
TRBV5-6,few,.,TRBJ1-6,CASSSTGRGPLHF,TGTGCCAGCAGCTCTACAGGGAGAGGACCCCTCCACTTT
TRBV7-6,.,.,TRBJ1-4,CASSLVGRGANEKLFF,TGTGCCAGCAGCTTAGTAGGCAGGGGAGCTAATGAAAAACTGTTTTTT
TRBV7-2,.,.,TRBJ1-2,CASSFTEPNYGYTF,TGTGCCAGCAGCTTTACCGAACCAAACTATGGCTACACCTTC
TRBV30,.,.,TRBJ2-1,CAWRRSGTEAYNEQFF,TGTGCCTGGAGAAGATCCGGGACTGAGGCCTACAATGAGCAGTTCTTC
TRBV4-1,.,.,TRBJ2-5,CASSQDDTQETQYF,TGCGCCAGCAGCCAAGACGACACTCAAGAGACCCAGTACTTC
TRBV5-1,.,TRBD1,TRBJ2-7,CASSFGTGTSYEQYF,TGCGCCAGCAGCTTTGGGACAGGAACTTCCTACGAGCAGTACTTC
TRBV4-1,.,.,TRBJ2-3,CASRKGDGTSSTDTQYF,TGCGCCAGCAGGAAAGGGGACGGGACATCTAGCACAGATACGCAGTATTTT
TRBV11-2,.,.,TRBJ2-7,CASSDSGVLSYEQYF,TGTGCCAGCAGTGACTCGGGGGTACTCTCCTACGAGCAGTACTTC
TRBV7-2,.,.,TRBJ2-3,CASSLGWGKSTDTQYF,TGTGCCAGCAGCTTAGGTTGGGGTAAGAGCACAGATACGCAGTATTTT
TRBV19,.,TRBD2,TRBJ2-7,CASSGTTLSYEQYF,TGTGCCAGTAGTGGGACTACCCTCTCCTACGAGCAGTACTTC
TRBV7-2,.,.,TRBJ2-5,CASSLQGGRKTQYF,TGTGCCAGCAGCCTCCAGGGGGGGAGGAAGACCCAGTACTTC
TRBV28,.,.,TRBJ1-2,CASGREGSGYGYTF,TGTGCCAGCGGTAGGGAGGGGAGTGGCTATGGCTACACCTTC
TRBV18,.,.,TRBJ2-2,CASSFKKLWDPYTGELFF,TGTGCCAGCTCATTCAAAAAGCTTTGGGACCCTTACACCGGGGAGCTGTTTTTT
TRBV18,.,TRBD2,TRBJ2-3,CASSTWPGLAGVVDTQYF,TGTGCCAGCTCAACATGGCCGGGACTAGCGGGAGTAGTAGATACGCAGTATTTT
TRBV19,.,TRBD1,TRBJ1-6,CASNEGQVDNSPLHF,TGTGCCAGTAATGAGGGACAGGTTGATAATTCACCCCTCCACTTT
TRBV7-8,.,.,TRBJ2-1,CASSLTLTGRSDEQFF,TGTGCCAGCAGCTTAACGCTGACAGGGAGGTCGGATGAGCAGTTCTTC
TRBV15,.,.,TRBJ1-1,CATSRGWGELNTEAFF,TGTGCCACCAGCAGAGGGTGGGGAGAGTTGAACACTGAAGCTTTCTTT
TRBV5-4,.,.,TRBJ2-5,CASSPSDSQETQYF,TGTGCCAGCAGCCCATCGGACAGCCAAGAGACCCAGTACTTC
TRBV2,once,.,TRBJ1-1,CASSDWGDPEAFF,TGTGCCAGCAGTGATTGGGGTGACCCCGAAGCTTTCTTT